The 20 T cell receptor beta chains below come from one sample, sequenced in a study of blood T cell repertoires in COVID-19. The table came from immunoSEQ multiplex PCR; TCRdb's copy has only in-frame clones and leaves some out. The data contain 150,000 or so clones, around 80% of them singletons. The sample was peripheral blood. The origin of the receptors is a woman between 65 and 79 years old with acute or convalescent COVID-19.

The V and J genes are TRBV6-2 or TRBV6-3 and TRBJ2-4, with a weak D call TRBD1 (6 bases). Trimming stripped 6 bases from V and 8 bases from J, with 14 bases between. Germline V CDR1 and CDR2: MNHEY, SVGEGT. The CDR3 has 13 amino acids. The CDR3 here is CASSSTAGDIQYF. CDR3 in DNA: TGTGCCAGCAGCTCGACAGCAGGGGACATTCAGTACTTC.

This clone has more than one count but fewer than ten. The chain combines TRBV4-1 with TRBJ2-7; TRBD2 matches 10 bases. This CDR3 comprises 16 residues. Germline V gene data show CDR1 as MGHRA and CDR2 as YSYEKL. V dropped 1 base and J dropped 2; count of bases not matched to a gene: 5. The CDR3 here is CASSQVPSGSTYEQYF. DNA of the CDR3: TGCGCCAGCAGCCAAGTCCCTAGCGGGAGTACCTACGAGCAGTACTTC.

V and J are TRBV4-1 and TRBJ1-6; 7 positions match TRBD1. This CDR3 spans 16 amino acids. The ends lost 1 base at V and 5 bases at J; junction bases unmatched: 5. The germline V gene has CDR1 MGHRA and CDR2 YSYEKL. The CDR3 DNA is TGCGCCAGCAGCCAAGGTACAGGGGTGGATAATTCACCCCTCCACTTT. Protein sequence: CASSQGTGVDNSPLHF.

This clone was counted only a few times. The chain combines TRBV28 with TRBJ1-5, with 9 bases identical to TRBD1. The CDR3 totals 15 residues. CDR1 and CDR2 from the germline V gene are MDHEN and SYDVKM. V gave up 3 bases and J gave up 6 bases; unmatched junction bases: 6. CDR3 nucleotide sequence: TGTGCCAGCAGTTTCCGGGACAGGGTGGGTCAGCCCCAGCATTTT. Amino acid sequence: CASSFRDRVGQPQHF.

The count of this clone is one. CDR3 DNA: TGTGCCAGCAGCCCCTACCCGACTAGCGGGGGGATGAACACCGGGGAGCTGTTTTTT. This gives the protein CASSPYPTSGGMNTGELFF. This chain links TRBV11-3 with TRBJ2-2; 13 positions agree with TRBD2. Germline V gene sequence: CDR1 SGHNT, CDR2 YENEEA. Trimming cost V 5 bases and J 1 base; bases outside gene matches: 10. The CDR3 length is 19 residues.

V and J are TRBV28 and TRBJ2-7, with TRBD1 identical over 8 bases. The V gene's germline CDR1 is MDHEN and CDR2 SYDVKM. V lost 6 bases and J lost 5; bases outside the gene matches: 15. The CDR3 extends over 16 amino acids. CDR3 nucleotide sequence: TGTGCCAGCAGGACTCCCTTCCGCGGACAGGGTAACGAGCAGTACTTC. The encoded protein is CASRTPFRGQGNEQYF.

V and J are TRBV6-5 and TRBJ2-3; a possible D gene is TRBD1 (5 bases). CDR1 MNHEY and CDR2 SVGAGI come from the germline V gene. V was clipped by 5 bases and J by 2 bases, with 11 bases between them. CDR3 length equals 14 residues. In nucleotides, the CDR3 is TGTGCCAGCAGTCCAGGACATATCACAGATACGCAGTATTTT. Residues: CASSPGHITDTQYF.

V is TRBV24-1 and J is TRBJ2-1, with 9 bases matching TRBD1. The trim removed 4 bases at V and 8 bases at J, leaving 14 bases unmatched. Germline CDR1 reads KGHDR; CDR2 reads SFDVKD. The CDR3 covers 17 residues. The CDR3 DNA sequence: TGTGCCACCAGTGACCAAACCGGGACAGGGAGGCGGGATGAGCAGTTCTTC. Translation gives CATSDQTGTGRRDEQFF.

The genes are TRBV28 and TRBJ1-1, with unresolved D. V lost 1 base and J 4 bases, leaving 10 bases between the germline ends. The V gene's germline CDR1 is MDHEN and CDR2 SYDVKM. This CDR3 is built from 14 residues. In DNA form, the CDR3 reads TGTGCCAGCAGTTTATTCGGTAGAGGCACTGAAGCTTTCTTT. Protein sequence: CASSLFGRGTEAFF.

The chain has TRBV10-3 and TRBJ1-1; 9 bases fit TRBD1. V shed 3 bases, J shed 10 bases, and the junction held 6 bases outside the gene matches. The CDR3 sequence is 13 residues long. Germline loops: CDR1 ENHRY, CDR2 SYGVKD. The CDR3 loop is CAISDLTGGLAFF. As DNA, the CDR3 is TGTGCCATCAGTGACTTGACAGGGGGGTTAGCTTTCTTT.

Remarks on this clone: The identical CDR3 is also encoded by other nucleotide sequences in the sample. This chain joins TRBV12-3 or TRBV12-4 and TRBJ1-4; D is unclear. Trimming left V 1 base short and J 6 bases short, with 6 bases between. The CDR3 extends over 13 amino acids. The DNA for the CDR3 is TGTGCCAGCAGTTTAGTACGAGATGAAAAACTGTTTTTT. It codes for CASSLVRDEKLFF.

The chain is built from TRBV13 and TRBJ2-5, with 10 bases aligning to TRBD2. Germline V gene sequence: CDR1 PRHDT, CDR2 FYEKMQ (reference sequence). The V and J ends lost 3 bases and 4 bases, in that order; junction bases with no gene match: 5. CDR3 size: 15 residues. This chain's CDR3 is CASSFSGGARETQYF. The CDR3 DNA is TGTGCCAGCAGCTTCAGCGGGGGGGCAAGAGAGACCCAGTACTTC.

The chain joins TRBV13 to TRBJ2-3; tentatively, D is TRBD2 (6 bases). This CDR3 has 15 residues. The ends were cut back, 8 bases at V and 6 bases at J, with 21 bases in the middle. Germline V CDR1 and CDR2: PRHDT, FYEKMQ (reference sequence). CDR3 sequence (DNA): TGTGCCAGCCTACAAACGGGAGTGAAAGTTGATACGCAGTATTTT. Translation gives CASLQTGVKVDTQYF.

This chain uses TRBV25-1 with TRBJ1-3; D not resolved. The length of the CDR3 is 13 residues. Germline-derived CDR1 and CDR2 are MGHDK and SYGVNS. V lost 4 bases, J lost 6 bases, and 10 bases lay in between. CDR3 loop: CASSVGSPNTIYF. CDR3 bases: TGTGCCAGCAGTGTGGGCTCCCCAAACACCATATATTTT.

V gene TRBV3-1 (or the pseudogene TRBV3-2) combines with J gene TRBJ2-1; TRBD2 aligns across 10 bases. The CDR3 covers 16 residues. Germline values: CDR1 LGHDT, CDR2 YNNKEL (reference sequence). V was pared by 1 base and J by 8 bases, with 8 bases of the junction left unmatched. The CDR3 loop reads CASSQGGAGGHHEQFF. CDR3 in DNA: TGTGCCAGCAGCCAAGGGGGAGCGGGAGGGCACCATGAGCAGTTCTTC.

The J gene is TRBJ2-1, the V gene TRBV14; TRBD2 matches 8 bases. This CDR3 has 12 amino acids. Trimming removed 4 bases from V and 12 bases from J; junction bases left unmatched: 5. Germline CDR1 and CDR2: SGHDN and FVKESK. In DNA form, the CDR3 reads TGTGCCAGCAGCCCTGTAGCGGGGCGGCAGTTCTTC. Protein sequence: CASSPVAGRQFF.

The J gene is TRBJ1-1, the V gene TRBV19; no firm D call. Between the trimmed V and J ends, which lost 5 bases and 6 bases, there was a span of 19 bases. Germline values: CDR1 LNHDA, CDR2 SQIVND (reference sequence). The CDR3 covers 15 residues. CDR3 sequence (DNA): TGTGCCAGTAGTTCCCGAGCGCGGGCGCTTGCTGAAGCTTTCTTT. This codes for CASSSRARALAEAFF.

V is TRBV28 and J is TRBJ1-3; 7 bases are shared with TRBD1. The CDR3 runs 16 residues. V lost 3 bases and J lost 0; bases outside the gene matches: 5. From germline, CDR1 is MDHEN and CDR2 SYDVKM. The CDR3 nucleotides read TGTGCCAGCAGTTTCCCCGGGACAGCCTCTGGAAACACCATATATTTT. It is translated as CASSFPGTASGNTIYF.

The V call is TRBV19, the J call TRBJ2-7; 7 bases are shared with TRBD2. The V gene's germline CDR1 is LNHDA and CDR2 SQIVND (reference sequence). This CDR3 comprises 14 residues. J lost 1 base, V lost 4 bases, and 4 bases had no gene match. The CDR3: CASSTTGGSYEQYF. CDR3 in DNA: TGTGCCAGTAGTACAACGGGGGGTTCCTACGAGCAGTACTTC.

The rearrangement links TRBV2 to TRBJ1-5; no firm D call. From germline, CDR1 is SNHLY and CDR2 FYNNEI. The CDR3 covers 13 residues. V was clipped by 3 bases and J by 8 bases, with 11 bases between them. CDR3 sequence: CASSENNGEPQHF. The DNA of the CDR3 is TGTGCCAGCAGTGAGAATAACGGGGAGCCCCAGCATTTT.